Below are 31 T cell receptor beta chains sequenced from a single sample in a study of cytomegalovirus exposure and HLA in healthy donors. It was with 60 Vbeta and 13 Jbeta primers that the PCR ran. The repertoire was sequenced with immunoSEQ multiplex PCR; TCRdb's copy has only in-frame clones and lacks some. This repertoire includes more than 95,000 clones. The sequencing sample was made of PBMCs. Receptor source: a young man in good health and CMV-seronegative.

This chain connects TRBV28 to TRBJ2-1, with TRBD2 matching 8 bases. The CDR3 has 19 amino acids. Looked up from germline, CDR1 is MDHEN and CDR2 is SYDVKM. Germline trimming cut 6 bases from V and 1 base from J; bases unmatched to any gene: 17. The CDR3, as DNA: TGTGCCAGCAGCGGGGGGGGCCTAGCGGCCGGTGGGTCCTACAATGAGCAGTTCTTC. It is translated as CASSGGGLAAGGSYNEQFF.

V gene TRBV29-1 combines with J gene TRBJ2-3, with 7 nucleotides matching TRBD2. The CDR3 contains 14 residues. Trimming removed 4 bases from V and 4 bases from J; junction bases left unmatched: 8. Germline V gene sequence: CDR1 SQVTM, CDR2 ANQGSEA. The CDR3 is CSVGAGVVPDTQYF. The CDR3 nucleotides are TGCAGCGTTGGGGCGGGAGTGGTCCCAGATACGCAGTATTTT.

This chain links TRBV5-1 with TRBJ2-1, with no clear D. The CDR3 consists of 14 residues. Germline V gene sequence: CDR1 SGHRS, CDR2 YFSETQ. Trimming shortened V by 0 bases and J by 4 bases, and 8 bases separated the two germline ends. Written as DNA, the CDR3 is TGCGCCAGCAGCTTGGTGTCGGGTTACAATGAGCAGTTCTTC. As protein: CASSLVSGYNEQFF.

CDR3 nucleotide sequence: TGTGCCAGCAGTCCGGGACAGGCTATCCATGGCTACACCTTC. This encodes CASSPGQAIHGYTF. This chain links TRBV6-5 with TRBJ1-2, with 8 nucleotides matching TRBD1. This CDR3 has 14 amino acids. Germline CDR1 and CDR2: MNHEY and SVGAGI. With 5 bases clipped from V and 6 bases from J, the junction kept 8 bases outside the gene matches.

Remarks on this clone: Other DNA sequences in the same sample also yield this CDR3. The chain combines TRBV2 with TRBJ2-1; 11 bases are a match to TRBD2. V dropped 6 bases and J dropped 7; count of bases not matched to a gene: 5. Per germline, CDR1 SNHLY and CDR2 FYNNEI. The CDR3 is 14 residues long. CDR3 in DNA: TGTGCCAGCAGCCGGCTAGCGGGAGGAAATGAGCAGTTCTTC. It codes for CASSRLAGGNEQFF.

The chain couples TRBV27 to TRBJ2-5, with a weak D call TRBD2 (5 bases). Germline CDR1 reads MNHEY; CDR2 reads SMNVEV (reference sequence). This CDR3 region has 15 residues. With 6 bases removed from V and 5 bases from J, the gap between germline ends came to 19 bases. This chain's CDR3 is CASSQKGATRETQYF. DNA of the CDR3: TGTGCCAGCAGCCAGAAGGGAGCGACCCGGGAGACCCAGTACTTC.

The chain couples TRBV4-1 to TRBJ2-3; the match to TRBD2 covers 8 bases. This CDR3 comprises 14 residues. The germline CDR1 and CDR2 sequences are MGHRA and YSYEKL. V lost 1 base to trimming and J lost 5 bases; unmatched junction nucleotides: 2. CDR3 protein: CASSQAGGKDTQYF. In DNA form, the CDR3 reads TGCGCCAGCAGCCAAGCGGGAGGGAAAGATACGCAGTATTTT.

The chain couples TRBV6-5 to TRBJ2-2; D perhaps matches TRBD2 (5 bases). The CDR3 has 13 amino acids. Germline V lookup: CDR1 MNHEY, CDR2 SVGAGI. The V and J ends lost 6 bases and 2 bases respectively, with 7 bases between them. CDR3: CASSDYNTGELFF. The CDR3 DNA sequence: TGTGCCAGCAGCGACTATAACACCGGGGAGCTGTTTTTT.

The chain employs TRBV2 and TRBJ2-1, with 7 nucleotides matching TRBD2. CDR1 is SNHLY, CDR2 FYNNEI, per germline. Trimming removed 5 bases from V and 7 bases from J; junction bases left unmatched: 8. The CDR3 is 14 residues long. The CDR3 coding sequence is TGTGCCAGCAGTCCCAGGGAGGGCGGGAATGAGCAGTTCTTC. Protein product: CASSPREGGNEQFF.

The gene calls are TRBV27 and TRBJ1-3, with D hard to call. The CDR3 loop spans 13 amino acids. Germline V gene sequence: CDR1 MNHEY, CDR2 SMNVEV (reference sequence). V lost 4 bases and J 8 bases, leaving 12 bases between the germline ends. The CDR3 sequence: CASSWTSGDTIYF. The CDR3 DNA sequence: TGTGCCAGCAGTTGGACTTCCGGAGACACCATATATTTT.

This sequence joins TRBV5-6 and TRBJ2-7, with D possibly matching TRBD1 (7 bases). Per germline, CDR1 SGHDT and CDR2 YYEEEE. This CDR3 spans 15 amino acids. V lost 5 bases and J lost 3, with 18 bases in between. The CDR3 nucleotides are TGTGCCAGCAGTACCAGGGGGGCACAATACTACGAGCAGTACTTC. This codes for CASSTRGAQYYEQYF.

This chain joins TRBV7-9 and TRBJ2-3; D gene unclear. The germline V gene has CDR1 SEHNR and CDR2 FQNEAQ (reference sequence). CDR3 size: 16 residues. The V gene lost 3 bases and the J gene lost 2 bases, with 15 bases spanning the gap. CDR3 sequence: CASSFPFTPYTDTQYF. The CDR3 DNA follows: TGTGCCAGCAGCTTCCCTTTTACCCCCTACACAGATACGCAGTATTTT.

The chain has TRBV28 and TRBJ2-3; D is possibly TRBD2 (6 bases). CDR3 length: 18 amino acids. CDR1 and CDR2 (germline): MDHEN, SYDVKM. The germline V and J ends were trimmed by 7 bases and 4 bases, with 27 bases remaining between them. The CDR3 here is CASTSVAGLLSIADTQYF. The CDR3 DNA follows: TGTGCCAGCACCTCCGTTGCGGGACTCCTCTCGATCGCAGATACGCAGTATTTT.

The chain links TRBV18 to TRBJ1-1, with 10 bases aligning to TRBD1. V trimming: 5 bases; J trimming: 5 bases; junction bases outside the gene matches: 8. The CDR3 is 15 amino acids. In germline, CDR1 is KGHSH, CDR2 LQKENI. The CDR3 bases are TGTGCCAGCTCATACGGGGACAGGGGTGATACTGAAGCTTTCTTT. Translating gives CASSYGDRGDTEAFF.

This chain connects TRBV6-5 to TRBJ2-1; 8 bases match TRBD1. This CDR3 region has 15 residues. The trim removed 4 bases at V and 2 bases at J, leaving 4 bases unmatched. Germline V gives CDR1 MNHEY, CDR2 SVGAGI. Here the CDR3 DNA reads TGTGCCAGCAGTTCCAGGGGGCAGCCCTACAATGAGCAGTTCTTC. Protein product: CASSSRGQPYNEQFF.

The V and J genes are TRBV18 and TRBJ2-3; 12 positions match TRBD2. The germline V gene has CDR1 KGHSH and CDR2 LQKENI. Unmatched junction bases numbered 15, after V lost 1 base and J lost 1 base. The CDR3 is made up of 21 amino acids. The CDR3 is CASSPQTDHLAGGPGTDTQYF. DNA of the CDR3: TGTGCCAGCTCACCACAGACTGACCATCTAGCGGGAGGGCCCGGCACAGATACGCAGTATTTT.

The rearrangement links TRBV9 to TRBJ2-1, with a weak D call TRBD1 (6 bases). Trimming removed 2 bases at V and 5 bases at J, with 11 bases between. The CDR3 length is 14 residues. Germline-derived CDR1 and CDR2 are SGDLS and YYNGEE. CDR3 DNA: TGTGCCAGCAGCGTTCTTCGACAGGACAATGAGCAGTTCTTC. Amino acid sequence: CASSVLRQDNEQFF.

The chain joins TRBV7-9 to TRBJ1-1; 7 bases are a match to TRBD1. Germline values: CDR1 SEHNR, CDR2 FQNEAQ (reference sequence). The CDR3 sequence is 14 residues long. J lost 7 bases, V lost 3 bases, and 8 bases had no gene match. For the CDR3, the DNA is TGTGCCAGCAGCTTGCTAGGGACAGCCTATGAAGCTTTCTTT. Translation: CASSLLGTAYEAFF.

The chain has TRBV30 and TRBJ2-7, with a weak D call TRBD2 (7 bases). V lost 5 bases and J lost 6, with 17 bases in between. The germline CDR1 and CDR2 sequences are GTSNPN and SVGIG (reference sequence). This CDR3 has 13 amino acids. In DNA, the CDR3 is TGTGCCTGGGCCCCTGGGGGGGCGGGCGAGCAGTACTTC. Amino acid sequence: CAWAPGGAGEQYF.

The V and J genes are TRBV28 and TRBJ1-4; no clear D gene. This CDR3 is built from 15 residues. Trimming left V 5 bases short and J 8 bases short, with 18 bases between. From germline, CDR1 is MDHEN and CDR2 SYDVKM. The CDR3 reads CASSLPGIGWEKLFF. Written as DNA, the CDR3 is TGTGCCAGCAGTCTTCCGGGAATAGGGTGGGAAAAACTGTTTTTT.

The rearrangement joins TRBV11-2 to TRBJ2-5; TRBD1 matches 9 bases. Germline-derived CDR1 and CDR2 are SGHAT and FQNNGV. V lost 3 bases to trimming and J lost 1 base; unmatched junction nucleotides: 12. This CDR3 comprises 18 residues. The CDR3 sequence is CASSFDLAGTGSQETQYF. The CDR3 nucleotides read TGTGCCAGCAGCTTCGATCTCGCCGGGACAGGGTCCCAAGAGACCCAGTACTTC.

This sequence joins TRBV28 and TRBJ1-5; 9 nucleotides line up with TRBD1. Germline V CDR1 and CDR2: MDHEN, SYDVKM. J lost 5 bases, V lost 4 bases, and 12 bases had no gene match. This CDR3 comprises 17 residues. The CDR3 bases are TGTGCCAGCAGTTCCCTGGGACAGGGCCGCGCTTATCAGCCCCAGCATTTT. It translates to CASSSLGQGRAYQPQHF.

The V and J genes are TRBV10-3 and TRBJ1-2; D remains unclear. Germline V gene sequence: CDR1 ENHRY, CDR2 SYGVKD. V gave up 10 bases and J gave up 4 bases, with 19 bases separating them. The CDR3 covers 14 residues. CDR3 region: CATQSRAQAYGYTF. The CDR3 region has the DNA TGTGCCACCCAGTCGAGGGCGCAGGCCTATGGCTACACCTTC.

The J gene is TRBJ2-2, the V gene TRBV5-1; no definite D call. Germline CDR1 and CDR2: SGHRS and YFSETQ. The V gene lost 0 bases and the J gene lost 3 bases, with 6 bases spanning the gap. The CDR3 sequence is 14 residues long. CDR3: CASSLDPDTGELFF. CDR3 nucleotides: TGCGCCAGCAGCTTGGATCCAGACACCGGGGAGCTGTTTTTT.

The rearrangement joins TRBV4-1 to TRBJ1-5, with D unclear. V was cut by 2 bases and J by 0 bases, with 8 bases left in between. The V gene's germline CDR1 is MGHRA and CDR2 YSYEKL. This CDR3 region has 15 residues. Here the CDR3 DNA reads TGCGCCAGCAGCCAATATTTAAATAGCAATCAGCCCCAGCATTTT. Protein sequence: CASSQYLNSNQPQHF.

This chain uses TRBV29-1 with TRBJ2-7, with TRBD1 identical over 7 bases. Germline lookup yields CDR1 SQVTM and CDR2 ANQGSEA. The CDR3 is made up of 13 amino acids. V trimming: 4 bases; J trimming: 3 bases; junction bases outside the gene matches: 6. CDR3 nucleotides: TGCAGCGTTGGGGACAGAGGGTACTACGAGCAGTACTTC. Its protein product is CSVGDRGYYEQYF.

The chain employs TRBV5-1 and TRBJ2-3, with TRBD2 as a possible D gene (5 bases). Trimming cost V 6 bases and J 0 bases, with 11 bases left between them. CDR3 length equals 14 residues. CDR1 and CDR2 (germline): SGHRS, YFSETQ. The CDR3 reads CASKGADSTDTQYF. In DNA form, the CDR3 reads TGCGCCAGCAAAGGAGCGGATAGCACAGATACGCAGTATTTT.

V gene TRBV4-2 combines with J gene TRBJ2-1, with D maybe TRBD2 (6 bases). Deletions cut 3 bases from V and 2 bases from J, with 11 bases between. CDR1 and CDR2 (germline): LGHNA, YNFKEQ. There are 15 residues in the CDR3. CDR3 DNA sequence: TGTGCCAGCAGCCAGCCGGGACTCCCCTACAATGAGCAGTTCTTC. It is translated as CASSQPGLPYNEQFF.

This chain links TRBV28 with TRBJ2-7; a weak D match, TRBD1 (5 bases). The CDR3 covers 13 residues. Germline assignment: CDR1 MDHEN and CDR2 SYDVKM. Trimming took 7 bases from V and 2 from J, leaving 12 bases between them. The CDR3 region is CASIDTGTYEQYF. The CDR3, as DNA: TGTGCCAGCATCGATACAGGTACCTACGAGCAGTACTTC.

CDR3 in DNA: TGTGCCAGCAGCTTACGACAGGGAGTATCGTCCCTCCACTTT. Its translation is CASSLRQGVSSLHF. V usage is TRBV13 and J usage is TRBJ1-6, with 7 bases lining up with TRBD1. The CDR3 consists of 14 residues. The V and J ends lost 2 bases and 14 bases, in that order; junction bases with no gene match: 9. In germline, CDR1 is PRHDT, CDR2 FYEKMQ (reference sequence).

The chain is built from TRBV30 and TRBJ2-7; 12 bases match TRBD1. This CDR3 is built from 13 residues. After removal of 8 bases from V and 7 bases from J, the junction contained 9 bases not matched to a gene. The germline gives CDR1 GTSNPN, CDR2 SVGIG (reference sequence). CDR3 DNA: TGTGCCCAAAGGGGACAGGGGGCGAGGGAGCAGTACTTC. It specifies CAQRGQGAREQYF.